This T cell receptor (beta chain) derives from a study of blood T cell repertoires in COVID-19. Study in general: Nucleic acid was either cDNA or gDNA, and it came from T cells, B-cell-depleted T cells, or PBMCs.

The V gene lost 5 bases and the J gene lost 7 bases, with 14 bases spanning the gap. Germline loops: CDR1 MNHNY, CDR2 SVGAGI (reference sequence). The CDR3 contains 13 residues. As originally analysed: Amplification of reference gene primers was used by the study to estimate nucleated cell counts. Profiling relied on immunoSEQ multiplex PCR, and the TCRdb table lists in-frame clones only, not all of them. Clone size and V and J calls were adopted from that table, with D and trimming inferred from the DNA. The sample records fewer than 250,000 clones, about 93% being singletons. Seattle-derived patients entered the study during active infection and were followed longitudinally.

The sequence derives from a man in his fifties or sixties with COVID-19, enrolled during active disease. The specimen was peripheral blood. This chain links TRBV6-6 with TRBJ1-1; the D gene is possibly TRBD1 (6 bases). The CDR3 sequence is CASSQLDRNEAFF. CDR3 bases: TGTGCCAGCAGTCAACTAGACAGGAATGAAGCTTTCTTT.